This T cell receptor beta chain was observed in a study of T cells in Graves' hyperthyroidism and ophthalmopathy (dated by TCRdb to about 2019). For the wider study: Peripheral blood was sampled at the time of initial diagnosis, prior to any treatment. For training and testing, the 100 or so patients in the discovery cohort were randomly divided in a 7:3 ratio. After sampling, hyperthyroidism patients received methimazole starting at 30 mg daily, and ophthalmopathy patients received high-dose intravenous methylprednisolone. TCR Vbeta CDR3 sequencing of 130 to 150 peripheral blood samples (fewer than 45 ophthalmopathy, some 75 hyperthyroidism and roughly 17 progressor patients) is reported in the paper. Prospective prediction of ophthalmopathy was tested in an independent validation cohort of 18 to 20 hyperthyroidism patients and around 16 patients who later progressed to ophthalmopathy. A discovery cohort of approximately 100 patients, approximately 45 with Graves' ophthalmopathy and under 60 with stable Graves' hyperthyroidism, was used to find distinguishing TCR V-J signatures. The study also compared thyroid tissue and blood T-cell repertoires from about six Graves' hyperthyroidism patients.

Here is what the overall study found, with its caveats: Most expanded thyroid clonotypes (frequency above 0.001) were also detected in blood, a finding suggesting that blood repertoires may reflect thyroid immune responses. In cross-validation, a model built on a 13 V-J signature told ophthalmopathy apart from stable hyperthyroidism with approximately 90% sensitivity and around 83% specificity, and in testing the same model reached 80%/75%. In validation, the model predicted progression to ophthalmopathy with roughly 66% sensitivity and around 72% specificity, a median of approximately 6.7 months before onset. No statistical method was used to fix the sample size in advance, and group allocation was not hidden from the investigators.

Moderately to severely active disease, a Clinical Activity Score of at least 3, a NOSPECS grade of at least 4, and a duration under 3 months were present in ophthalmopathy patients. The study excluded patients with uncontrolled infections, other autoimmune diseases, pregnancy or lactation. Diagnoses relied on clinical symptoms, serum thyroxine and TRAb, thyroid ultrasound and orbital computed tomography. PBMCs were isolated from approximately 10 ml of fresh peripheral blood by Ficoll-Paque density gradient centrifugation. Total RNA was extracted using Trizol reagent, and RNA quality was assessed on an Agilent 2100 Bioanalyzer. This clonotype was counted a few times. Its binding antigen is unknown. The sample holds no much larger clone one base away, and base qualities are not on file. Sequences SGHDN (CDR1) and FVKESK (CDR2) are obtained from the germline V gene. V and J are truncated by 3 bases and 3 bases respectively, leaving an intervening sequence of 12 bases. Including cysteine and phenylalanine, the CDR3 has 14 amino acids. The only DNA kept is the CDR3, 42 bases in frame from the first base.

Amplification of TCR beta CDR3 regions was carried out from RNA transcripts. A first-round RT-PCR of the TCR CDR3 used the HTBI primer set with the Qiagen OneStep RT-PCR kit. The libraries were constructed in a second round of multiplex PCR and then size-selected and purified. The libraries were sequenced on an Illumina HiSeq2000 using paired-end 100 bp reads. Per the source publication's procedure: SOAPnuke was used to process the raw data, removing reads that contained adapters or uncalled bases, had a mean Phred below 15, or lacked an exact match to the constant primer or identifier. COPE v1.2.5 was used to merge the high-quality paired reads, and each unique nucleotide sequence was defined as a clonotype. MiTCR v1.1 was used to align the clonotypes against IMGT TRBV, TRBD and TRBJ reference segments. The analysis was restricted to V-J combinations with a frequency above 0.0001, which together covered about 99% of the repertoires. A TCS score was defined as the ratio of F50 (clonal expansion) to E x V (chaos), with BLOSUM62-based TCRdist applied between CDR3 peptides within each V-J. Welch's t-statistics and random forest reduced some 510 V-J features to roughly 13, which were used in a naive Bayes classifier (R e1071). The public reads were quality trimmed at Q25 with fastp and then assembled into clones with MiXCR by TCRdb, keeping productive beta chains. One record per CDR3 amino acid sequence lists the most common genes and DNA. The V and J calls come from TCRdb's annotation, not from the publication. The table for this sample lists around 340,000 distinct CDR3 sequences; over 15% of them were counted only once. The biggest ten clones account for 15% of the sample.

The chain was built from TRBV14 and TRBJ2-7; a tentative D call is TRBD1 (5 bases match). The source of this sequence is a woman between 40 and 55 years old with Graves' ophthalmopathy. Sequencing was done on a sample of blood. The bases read TGTGCCAGCAGCCATCGGCACAGGCTCTACGAGCAGTACTTC. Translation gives CASSHRHRLYEQYF.